Following are 29 T cell receptor beta chains from one sample sequenced in a study of Ad26.COV2.S vaccination and SARS-CoV-2 variants. Clones were read by immunoSEQ multiplex PCR, and TCRdb kept only the in-frame ones, dropping some. The sample lists approximately 400,000 clones; about four fifths were seen once. Treatment: 15 to 20 received Ad26.COV2.S at low or high dose, single or two shots; roughly 5 received placebo; per-sample allocation not given. Vaccine and placebo recipients were sampled on day 63 after the first injection. The input for sequencing was peripheral blood, taken in a trial of Ad26.COV2.S vaccine versus placebo. These receptor sequences come from a person aged 18-65 years who received the Ad26.COV2.S COVID-19 vaccine or a placebo.

The CDR3 sequence is CASSTLTGDSPLHF. The CDR3 bases are TGTGCCAGTAGTACCCTGACAGGGGATTCACCCCTCCACTTT. The V gene is TRBV19, the J gene TRBJ1-6, with 8 bases identical to TRBD1. J was trimmed by 8 bases and V by 4 bases; bases with no gene match: 4. The germline gives CDR1 LNHDA, CDR2 SQIVND (reference sequence). This CDR3 region has 14 residues.

The chain uses TRBV5-1 and TRBJ2-1; 10 nucleotides agree with TRBD1. The CDR3 consists of 16 residues. The V and J ends lost 2 bases and 6 bases, in that order; junction bases with no gene match: 8. From germline, CDR1 is SGHRS and CDR2 YFSETQ. The CDR3, as DNA: TGCGCCAGCAGCTTCTCAACCGGGACAGGGGTCAATGAGCAGTTCTTC. This sequence encodes CASSFSTGTGVNEQFF.

The chain is built from TRBV12-2 and TRBJ2-5; the DNA was not compared with TRBD2, the D call given in the table. TRBV12-2 is an annotated pseudogene. CDR3 length: 15 residues. The CDR3 DNA sequence: TGTGCAAGTCGCTTAGCGGTTAGCGGACAAGAGACCCAGTACTTC. Its protein is CASRLAVSGQETQYF.

J is TRBJ2-1 and V is TRBV6-1; D remains unclear. The CDR3 sequence is 12 residues long. Germline V gene data show CDR1 as MNHNS and CDR2 as SASEGT. V was trimmed by 1 base and J by 5 bases, leaving 3 bases between them. CDR3 loop: CASSEEDNEQFF. The CDR3 DNA reads TGTGCCAGCAGTGAAGAAGACAATGAGCAGTTCTTC.

The genes are TRBV6-7 and TRBJ1-4; D gene uncertain. TRBV6-7 is an ORF, with its function uncertain. This CDR3 is built from 15 residues. The ends were cut back, 6 bases at V and 0 bases at J, with 11 bases in the middle. In nucleotides, the CDR3 is TGTGCCAGCAGCAGGCCGACAACAACTAATGAAAAACTGTTTTTT. This translates into CASSRPTTTNEKLFF.

The J gene is TRBJ2-1, the V gene TRBV7-9, with 7 bases lining up with TRBD2. Unmatched junction bases numbered 7, after V lost 3 bases and J lost 5 bases. CDR3 length: 15 amino acids. CDR1 and CDR2 (germline): SEHNR, FQNEAQ (reference sequence). The CDR3 bases are TGTGCCAGCAGCTTGTGGACTAGAGGCCACAATGAGCAGTTCTTC. The encoded protein is CASSLWTRGHNEQFF.

This clone was seen just once. V usage is TRBV6-2 or TRBV6-3 and J usage is TRBJ1-5; D gene uncertain. The CDR3 is made up of 15 amino acids. Germline-derived CDR1 and CDR2 are MNHEY and SVGEGT. Between the trimmed V and J ends, which lost 2 bases and 1 base, there was a span of 9 bases. The CDR3 DNA reads as TGTGCCAGCAGTTACGCTGGGTCGAGCAATCAGCCCCAGCATTTT. Translated: CASSYAGSSNQPQHF.

This sequence joins TRBV18 and TRBJ2-1; D is undetermined. Germline V CDR1 and CDR2: KGHSH, LQKENI. V shed 8 bases and J shed 3 bases, with 11 bases lying between them. CDR3 length: 13 amino acids. CDR3 region: CASQGKNYNEQFF. The CDR3 DNA reads as TGTGCCAGCCAAGGGAAAAACTACAATGAGCAGTTCTTC.

This chain joins TRBV11-2 and TRBJ2-1; D possibly uses TRBD1 or TRBD2 (5 bases each). The germline CDR1 and CDR2 sequences are SGHAT and FQNNGV. V was pared by 6 bases and J by 1 base, with 19 bases between. The CDR3 has 17 residues. The CDR3, as DNA: TGTGCCAGCAGATACAATGGGGCTAGAGGGTCCTACAATGAGCAGTTCTTC. Translating it yields CASRYNGARGSYNEQFF.

This clone was seen only a few times. This chain connects TRBV4-2 to TRBJ1-1; D unresolved. V shed 4 bases and J shed 2 bases, with 17 bases lying between them. CDR1 is LGHNA and CDR2 is YNFKEQ in the germline V gene. This CDR3 spans 16 amino acids. The CDR3: CASSPSLGLVNTEAFF. DNA of the CDR3: TGTGCCAGCAGCCCCTCCCTGGGATTAGTCAACACTGAAGCTTTCTTT.

This chain connects TRBV3-1 (or the pseudogene TRBV3-2) to TRBJ1-2; D may be TRBD1 (5 bases). Germline V lookup: CDR1 LGHDT, CDR2 YNNKEL (reference sequence). The CDR3 runs 12 residues. V shed 4 bases and J shed 4 bases, with 7 bases lying between them. The CDR3 reads CASSPGFYGYTF. The CDR3 nucleotides are TGTGCCAGCAGCCCAGGGTTCTATGGCTACACCTTC.

The J gene is TRBJ2-2, the V gene TRBV12-5; no firm D call. The germline V gene has CDR1 LGHNT and CDR2 FRNRAP. There are 15 residues in the CDR3. V was clipped by 4 bases and J by 0 bases, with 9 bases between them. The CDR3 loop reads CASGSDTANTGELFF. The CDR3 bases are TGTGCTAGTGGTTCCGACACCGCGAACACCGGGGAGCTGTTTTTT.

This rearrangement joins TRBV3-1 (or the pseudogene TRBV3-2) to TRBJ2-7; 7 positions match TRBD2. The germline V gene encodes CDR1 LGHDT and CDR2 YNNKEL (reference sequence). This CDR3 has 15 amino acids. After removal of 5 bases from V and 9 bases from J, the junction contained 16 bases not matched to a gene. CDR3 DNA sequence: TGTGCCAGCAGCTACCTAGGGGCGGGAGAGGACCGGCAGTACTTC. Translating it yields CASSYLGAGEDRQYF.

The chain is built from TRBV5-1 and TRBJ1-1, with D possibly being TRBD1 (6 bases). The CDR3 loop spans 14 amino acids. Germline CDR1 and CDR2: SGHRS and YFSETQ. Trimming took 2 bases from V and 0 from J, leaving 8 bases between them. This CDR3 is CASSLGGLNTEAFF. The CDR3 region has the DNA TGCGCCAGCAGCTTAGGGGGATTGAACACTGAAGCTTTCTTT.

The chain carries TRBV5-5 and TRBJ2-1, with D possibly matching TRBD2 (5 bases). The germline gives CDR1 SGHKS, CDR2 YYEKEE (reference sequence). The CDR3 sequence is 16 residues long. V was trimmed by 4 bases and J by 3 bases, leaving 17 bases between them. The CDR3 spells CASSPTLFGIYNEQFF. Here the CDR3 DNA reads TGTGCCAGCAGCCCAACCCTGTTCGGGATCTACAATGAGCAGTTCTTC.

The gene calls are TRBV18 and TRBJ2-7; TRBD2 matches at 7 bases. The CDR3 runs 14 residues. V lost 3 bases, J lost 7 bases, and 9 bases stayed unmatched. CDR1 is KGHSH and CDR2 is LQKENI in the germline V gene. CDR3 loop: CASSPRGGSEEQYF. Written as DNA, the CDR3 is TGTGCCAGCTCACCCCGGGGAGGGTCCGAAGAGCAGTACTTC.

The chain links TRBV12-3 or TRBV12-4 to TRBJ1-2, with a possible D match to TRBD1 (6 bases). The CDR3 is made up of 11 amino acids. Trimming took 1 base from V and 12 from J, leaving 9 bases between them. As DNA, the CDR3 is TGTGCCAGCAGTTTAGGCGGGGGCCACACCTTC. It yields the protein CASSLGGGHTF.

The V call is TRBV27, the J call TRBJ1-1; D remains unclear. Trimming took 3 bases from V and 3 from J, leaving 8 bases between them. CDR3 size: 13 residues. CDR1 MNHEY and CDR2 SMNVEV come from the germline V gene (reference sequence). CDR3 protein: CASSFGQYTEAFF. The DNA for the CDR3 is TGTGCCAGCAGTTTCGGGCAGTACACTGAAGCTTTCTTT.

The table lists this clone with a count of one. Distinct nucleotide sequences in the sample also encode this CDR3. The V gene is TRBV7-3, the J gene TRBJ1-1; D is unclear. Germline-derived CDR1 and CDR2 are SGHTA and FQGTGA. The CDR3 spans 13 residues. V lost 3 bases, J lost 1 base, and 6 bases lay in between. For the CDR3, the DNA is TGTGCCAGCAGCTTCGGCGGGAACACTGAAGCTTTCTTT. Translation: CASSFGGNTEAFF.

The table lists this clone with a few counts. The V and J genes are TRBV4-1 and TRBJ1-6, with a tentative D call TRBD1 (6 bases). The CDR3 has 15 residues. The V and J ends lost 3 bases and 8 bases respectively, with 14 bases between them. Per the germline V gene, CDR1 is MGHRA and CDR2 is YSYEKL. For the CDR3, the DNA is TGCGCCAGCAGCCAGTTGGGGGCCGCGTATTCACCCCTCCACTTT. Protein product: CASSQLGAAYSPLHF.

This clone was seen a handful of times. This chain joins TRBV20-1 and TRBJ1-1; D is unclear. Trimming removed 4 bases from V and 4 bases from J, with 7 bases in between. CDR3 length: 11 amino acids. The V gene's germline CDR1 is DFQATT and CDR2 SNEGSKA (reference sequence). In nucleotides, the CDR3 is TGCAGTGCTAAGGATCTCACTGAAGCTTTCTTT. This gives the protein CSAKDLTEAFF.

This clone was seen repeatedly, ten times or more. The genes are TRBV29-1 and TRBJ1-2; maybe TRBD1 (5 bases). The CDR3 spans 13 residues. CDR1 is SQVTM, CDR2 ANQGSEA, per germline. With 3 bases removed from V and 8 bases from J, the gap between germline ends came to 16 bases. The CDR3 region has the DNA TGCAGCGTTGAGGGGACGGGGCGCGGCGGCTACACCTTC. Protein product: CSVEGTGRGGYTF.

J is TRBJ1-2 and V is TRBV12-3 or TRBV12-4; D possibly corresponds to TRBD1 (5 bases). CDR3 size: 13 residues. The V end was cut by 3 bases, the J end by 4 bases, with 9 bases between. The CDR3 sequence is CASSFTTGYGYTF. CDR3 DNA sequence: TGTGCCAGCAGTTTTACAACAGGCTATGGCTACACCTTC.

The rearrangement links TRBV6-5 to TRBJ2-7, with D perhaps matching TRBD1 (6 bases). The CDR3 is 13 amino acids. In germline, CDR1 is MNHEY, CDR2 SVGAGI. Trimming removed 3 bases from V and 7 bases from J, with 13 bases in between. As DNA, the CDR3 is TGTGCCAGCAGTTATACAGGGTCTGGAGAGCAGTACTTC. The encoded protein is CASSYTGSGEQYF.

This clone was counted once. The chain carries TRBV6-5 and TRBJ2-7; possible D gene TRBD2, 5 bases. The V gene lost 6 bases and the J gene lost 4 bases, with 13 bases spanning the gap. This CDR3 has 13 residues. CDR1 and CDR2 (germline): MNHEY, SVGAGI. The CDR3 protein is CASSPGFDYEQYF. CDR3 bases: TGTGCCAGCAGCCCGGGATTTGATTACGAGCAGTACTTC.

V usage is TRBV5-4 and J usage is TRBJ2-1; 8 bases match TRBD2. CDR1 and CDR2 (germline): SGHNT, YYREEE (reference sequence). This CDR3 contains 13 residues. V lost 2 bases and J lost 7; bases outside the gene matches: 2. CDR3 amino acids: CASSLGLANEQFF. DNA of the CDR3: TGTGCCAGCAGCTTAGGACTAGCAAATGAGCAGTTCTTC.

The CDR3 region is CASSQEGRVTYNSPLHF. For the CDR3, the DNA is TGTGCCAGCAGCCAAGAAGGGAGGGTGACCTATAATTCACCCCTCCACTTT. The chain links TRBV3-1 (or the pseudogene TRBV3-2) to TRBJ1-6; D is unresolved. V lost 0 bases and J 2 bases, leaving 11 bases between the germline ends. This CDR3 spans 17 amino acids. From germline, CDR1 is LGHDT and CDR2 YNNKEL (reference sequence).

This chain connects TRBV28 to TRBJ1-6; D perhaps matches TRBD1 (5 bases). Germline V lookup: CDR1 MDHEN, CDR2 SYDVKM. Trimming removed 7 bases at V and 10 bases at J, with 11 bases between. This CDR3 is 12 amino acids long. The CDR3 DNA reads TGTGCCAGCACCCAGGGAACATCACCCCTCCACTTT. The encoded protein is CASTQGTSPLHF. Variable domain in full (rest from reference TRBV28 and TRBJ1-6): DVKVTQSSRYLVKRTGEKVFLECVQDMDHENMFWYRQDPGLGLRLIYFSYDVKMKEKGDIPEGYSVSREKKERFSLILESASTNQTSMYLCASTQGTSPLHFGNGTRLTVT.

The chain is built from TRBV9 and TRBJ2-1; D is uncertain. Germline CDR1 is SGDLS and CDR2 is YYNGEE. The length of the CDR3 is 11 residues. Trimming stripped 4 bases from V and 7 bases from J, with 6 bases between. In DNA, the CDR3 is TGTGCCAGCAGCACTCGGAATGAGCAGTTCTTC. Translation: CASSTRNEQFF.